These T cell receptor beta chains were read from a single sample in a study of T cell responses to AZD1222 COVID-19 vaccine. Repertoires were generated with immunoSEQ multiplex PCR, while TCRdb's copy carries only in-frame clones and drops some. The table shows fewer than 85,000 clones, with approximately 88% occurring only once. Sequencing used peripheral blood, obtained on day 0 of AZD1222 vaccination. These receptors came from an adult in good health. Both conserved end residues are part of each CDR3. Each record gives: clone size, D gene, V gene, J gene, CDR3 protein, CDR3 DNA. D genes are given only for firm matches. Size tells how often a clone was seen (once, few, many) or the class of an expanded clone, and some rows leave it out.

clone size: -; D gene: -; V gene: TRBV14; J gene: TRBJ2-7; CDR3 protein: CASSRGPSYEQYF; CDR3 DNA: TGTGCCAGCAGCCGCGGGCCCTCCTACGAGCAGTACTTC
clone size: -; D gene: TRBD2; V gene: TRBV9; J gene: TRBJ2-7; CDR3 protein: CASSVGLADTYEQYF; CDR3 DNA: TGTGCCAGCAGCGTAGGACTAGCGGACACCTACGAGCAGTACTTC
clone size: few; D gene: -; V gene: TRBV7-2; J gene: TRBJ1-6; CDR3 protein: CASSLLKGSSPLHF; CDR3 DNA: TGTGCCAGCAGCCTACTCAAGGGGAGTTCACCCCTCCACTTT
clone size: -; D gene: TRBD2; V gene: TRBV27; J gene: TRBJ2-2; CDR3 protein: CASSLSGTSVGELFF; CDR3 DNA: TGTGCCAGCAGTTTATCCGGGACTAGCGTCGGGGAGCTGTTTTTT
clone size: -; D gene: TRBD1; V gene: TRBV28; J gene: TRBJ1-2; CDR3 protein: CASRHRDRGVRGYTF; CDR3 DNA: TGTGCCAGCAGGCACCGGGACAGGGGGGTCCGCGGCTACACCTTC
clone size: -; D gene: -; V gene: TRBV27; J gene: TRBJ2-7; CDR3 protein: CASRPAGTSFYEQYF; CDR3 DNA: TGTGCCAGCAGACCCGCGGGGACCTCTTTCTACGAGCAGTACTTC
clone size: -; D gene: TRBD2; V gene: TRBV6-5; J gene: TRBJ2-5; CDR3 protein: CASTDGLAGDETQYF; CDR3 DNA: TGTGCCAGCACCGACGGACTAGCGGGAGACGAGACCCAGTACTTC
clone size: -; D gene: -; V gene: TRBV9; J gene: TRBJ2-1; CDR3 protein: CASSVGTMAANEQFF; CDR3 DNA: TGTGCCAGCAGCGTAGGGACTATGGCCGCAAATGAGCAGTTCTTC
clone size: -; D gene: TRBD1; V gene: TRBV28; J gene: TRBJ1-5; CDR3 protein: CASSLPATGEQPQHF; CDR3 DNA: TGTGCCAGCAGTTTACCCGCCACAGGGGAGCAGCCCCAGCATTTT
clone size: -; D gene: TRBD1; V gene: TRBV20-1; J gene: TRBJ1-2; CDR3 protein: CSAAGTGKFPF; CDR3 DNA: TGCAGTGCCGCCGGGACAGGGAAATTTCCCTTC
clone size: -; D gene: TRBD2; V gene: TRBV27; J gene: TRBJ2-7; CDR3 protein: CASSSQREGSYEQYF; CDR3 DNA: TGTGCCAGCAGTTCCCAGCGGGAGGGCTCCTACGAGCAGTACTTC
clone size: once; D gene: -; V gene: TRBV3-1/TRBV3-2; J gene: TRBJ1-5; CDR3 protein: CASSDRTRGQPQHF; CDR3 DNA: TGTGCCAGCAGCGACCGGACGAGGGGTCAGCCCCAGCATTTT
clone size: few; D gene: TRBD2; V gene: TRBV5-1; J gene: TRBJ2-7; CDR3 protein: CASSLFAGEPEQYF; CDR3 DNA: TGCGCCAGCAGCTTGTTCGCGGGAGAGCCCGAGCAGTACTTC
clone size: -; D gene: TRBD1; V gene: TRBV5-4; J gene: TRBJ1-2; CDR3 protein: CASSATGDRAGGYTF; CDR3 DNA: TGTGCCAGCAGCGCTACCGGCGACAGGGCCGGTGGCTACACCTTC
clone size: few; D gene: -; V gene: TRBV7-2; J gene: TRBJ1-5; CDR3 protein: CASSHGSNQPQHF; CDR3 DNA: TGTGCCAGCAGCCACGGGTCCAATCAGCCCCAGCATTTT
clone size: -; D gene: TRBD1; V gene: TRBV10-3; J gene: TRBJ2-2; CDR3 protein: CAINPGTGNTGELFF; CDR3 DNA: TGTGCCATCAACCCCGGGACAGGGAACACCGGGGAGCTGTTTTTT
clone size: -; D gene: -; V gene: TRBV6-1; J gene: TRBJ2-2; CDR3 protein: CASKPGDTGELFF; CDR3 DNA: TGTGCCAGCAAACCCGGTGACACCGGGGAGCTGTTTTTT
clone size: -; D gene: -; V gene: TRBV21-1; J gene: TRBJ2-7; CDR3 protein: CASSTQLDYPSQDYEQYF; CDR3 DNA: TGTGCCAGCAGCACACAGCTCGATTATCCGTCACAGGACTACGAGCAGTACTTC
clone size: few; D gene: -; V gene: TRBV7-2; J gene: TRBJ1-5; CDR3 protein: CASSLIRLQPQHF; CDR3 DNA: TGTGCCAGCAGCTTGATCAGGCTCCAGCCCCAGCATTTT
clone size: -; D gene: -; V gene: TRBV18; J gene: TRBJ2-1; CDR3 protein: CASSAVGRRAHEQFF; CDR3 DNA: TGTGCCAGCTCCGCTGTTGGGCGGAGGGCCCATGAGCAGTTCTTC
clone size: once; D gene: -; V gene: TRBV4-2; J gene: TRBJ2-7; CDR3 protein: CASSQGPRTEQYF; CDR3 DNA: TGTGCCAGCAGCCAAGGGCCCCGGACCGAGCAGTACTTC
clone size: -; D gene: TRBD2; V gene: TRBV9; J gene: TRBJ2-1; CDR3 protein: CASSVATSGSYYNEQFF; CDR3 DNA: TGTGCCAGCAGCGTAGCGACTAGCGGGAGCTACTACAATGAGCAGTTCTTC
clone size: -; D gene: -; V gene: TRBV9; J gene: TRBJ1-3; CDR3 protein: CASSEDLGRVDTIYF; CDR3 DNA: TGTGCCAGCAGCGAGGACCTCGGACGGGTAGACACCATATATTTT
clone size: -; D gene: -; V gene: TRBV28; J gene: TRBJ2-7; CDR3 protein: CASLAFGQGGAYEQYF; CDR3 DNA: TGTGCCAGCCTCGCCTTCGGACAGGGAGGGGCCTACGAGCAGTACTTC
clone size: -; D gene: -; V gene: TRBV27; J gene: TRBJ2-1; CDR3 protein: CASSFVEAPSSYNEQFF; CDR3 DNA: TGTGCCAGCAGTTTCGTTGAGGCACCGAGCTCCTACAATGAGCAGTTCTTC
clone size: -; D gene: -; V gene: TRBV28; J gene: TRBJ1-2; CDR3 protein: CASSLIYAPYGYTF; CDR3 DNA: TGTGCCAGCAGTTTAATATACGCCCCCTATGGCTACACCTTC
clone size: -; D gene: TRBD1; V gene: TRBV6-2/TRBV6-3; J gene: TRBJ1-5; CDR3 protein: CASSYSGQGGQPQHF; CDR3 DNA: TGTGCCAGCAGTTACTCGGGACAGGGCGGCCAGCCCCAGCATTTT
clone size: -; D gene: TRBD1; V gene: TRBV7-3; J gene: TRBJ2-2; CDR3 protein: CASSTDRGSPGELFF; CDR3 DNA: TGTGCCAGCAGCACTGACAGGGGGTCCCCCGGGGAGCTGTTTTTT
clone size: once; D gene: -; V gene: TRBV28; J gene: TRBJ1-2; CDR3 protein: CASSLQRAGYGYTF; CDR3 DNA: TGTGCCAGCAGTTTACAGAGGGCAGGGTATGGCTACACCTTC
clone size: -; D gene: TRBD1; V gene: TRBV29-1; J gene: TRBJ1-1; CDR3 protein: CSVVTGTLVEAFF; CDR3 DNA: TGCAGCGTTGTGACAGGGACCTTAGTTGAAGCTTTCTTT
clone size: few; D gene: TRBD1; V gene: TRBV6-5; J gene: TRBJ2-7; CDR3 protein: CASAWDRVKYF; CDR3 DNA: TGTGCCAGCGCCTGGGACAGGGTTAAGTACTTC
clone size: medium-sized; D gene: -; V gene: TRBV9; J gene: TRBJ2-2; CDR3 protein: CASSVEYRAGELFF; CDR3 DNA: TGTGCCAGCAGCGTAGAGTACAGGGCCGGGGAGCTGTTTTTT
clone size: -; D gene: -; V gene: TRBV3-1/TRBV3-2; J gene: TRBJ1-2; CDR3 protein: CASSQVTSQSEIYGYTF; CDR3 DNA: TGTGCCAGCAGCCAAGTAACGAGTCAGTCGGAGATCTATGGCTACACCTTC
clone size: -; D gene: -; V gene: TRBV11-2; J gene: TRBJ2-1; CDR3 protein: CASSLELAGRQFF; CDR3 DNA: TGTGCCAGCAGCTTAGAACTAGCCGGGCGGCAGTTCTTC
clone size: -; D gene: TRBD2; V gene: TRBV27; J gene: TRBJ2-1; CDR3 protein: CASSSGTSGNNEQFF; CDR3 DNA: TGTGCCAGCAGTTCAGGGACTAGCGGCAACAATGAGCAGTTCTTC
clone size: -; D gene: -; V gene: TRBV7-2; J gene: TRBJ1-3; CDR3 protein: CASSWTSTTGNTIYF; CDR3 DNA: TGTGCCAGCAGCTGGACATCTACAACCGGAAACACCATATATTTT
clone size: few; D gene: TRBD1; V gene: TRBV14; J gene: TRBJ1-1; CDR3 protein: CASNQPGTGHTEAFF; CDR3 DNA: TGTGCCAGCAACCAACCCGGGACAGGACACACTGAAGCTTTCTTT
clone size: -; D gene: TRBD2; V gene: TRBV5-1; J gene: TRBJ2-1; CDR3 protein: CASSLSGRASNEQFF; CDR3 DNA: TGCGCCAGCAGCTTGAGTGGGAGGGCCAGTAATGAGCAGTTCTTC
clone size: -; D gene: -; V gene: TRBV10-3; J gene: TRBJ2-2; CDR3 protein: CAITTTNTGELFF; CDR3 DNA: TGTGCCATCACTACAACGAACACCGGGGAGCTGTTTTTT
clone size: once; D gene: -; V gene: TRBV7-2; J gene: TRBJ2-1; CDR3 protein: CASSQEVNEQFF; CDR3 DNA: TGTGCCAGCAGCCAGGAGGTTAATGAGCAGTTCTTC
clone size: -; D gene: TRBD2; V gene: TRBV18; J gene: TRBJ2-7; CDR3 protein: CASSPPSSSGRTEQYF; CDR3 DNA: TGTGCCAGCTCCCCACCCTCGTCTAGCGGGAGAACCGAGCAGTACTTC
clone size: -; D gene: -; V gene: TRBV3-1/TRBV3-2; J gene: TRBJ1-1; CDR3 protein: CASSPAEYGTEAFF; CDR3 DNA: TGTGCCAGCAGCCCGGCTGAGTATGGCACTGAAGCTTTCTTT
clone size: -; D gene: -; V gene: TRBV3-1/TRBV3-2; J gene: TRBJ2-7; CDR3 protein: CASSQAGVLSYEQYF; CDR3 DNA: TGTGCCAGCAGCCAAGCCGGGGTCCTCTCCTACGAGCAGTACTTC
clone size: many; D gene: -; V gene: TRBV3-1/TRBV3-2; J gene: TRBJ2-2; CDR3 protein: CASSRTGELFF; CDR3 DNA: TGTGCCAGCAGCCGCACCGGGGAGCTGTTTTTT
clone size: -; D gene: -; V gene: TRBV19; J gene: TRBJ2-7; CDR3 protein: CASSIRSGMGFEQYF; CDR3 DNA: TGTGCCAGTAGTATTAGGTCGGGTATGGGATTCGAGCAGTACTTC
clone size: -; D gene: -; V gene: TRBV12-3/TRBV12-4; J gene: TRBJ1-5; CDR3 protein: CASSFGPHQPQHF; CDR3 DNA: TGTGCCAGCAGTTTCGGGCCCCATCAGCCCCAGCATTTT
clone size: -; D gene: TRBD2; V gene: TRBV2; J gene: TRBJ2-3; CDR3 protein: CAKGRSGSTDTQYF; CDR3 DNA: TGTGCCAAGGGACGTAGCGGGAGCACAGATACGCAGTATTTT
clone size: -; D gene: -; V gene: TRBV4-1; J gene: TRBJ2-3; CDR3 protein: CASSQEAARDTQYF; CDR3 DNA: TGCGCCAGCAGCCAAGAAGCGGCTCGGGATACGCAGTATTTT
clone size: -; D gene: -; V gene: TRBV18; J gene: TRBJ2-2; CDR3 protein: CASSPAFAGDTGELFF; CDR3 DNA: TGTGCCAGCTCACCGGCTTTTGCAGGGGACACCGGGGAGCTGTTTTTT
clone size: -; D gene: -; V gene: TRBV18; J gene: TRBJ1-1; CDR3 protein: CASSPGGVGTEAFF; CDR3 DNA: TGTGCCAGCTCACCAGGGGGCGTGGGGACTGAAGCTTTCTTT